Following are 19 T cell receptor beta chains from one sample sequenced in a study of T cells in localized non-small cell lung cancer. Some clones are missing from TCRdb's copy, which holds only in-frame ones; the method was immunoSEQ multiplex PCR. This table holds 20,000 to 25,000 clones, 75% to 90% found once. The material sequenced was peripheral blood, taken before any cancer treatment. The receptors were sampled from a man aged 35-75 years with stage I squamous cell lung carcinoma.

The V gene is TRBV7-2, the J gene TRBJ2-2; D not certain. This CDR3 spans 12 amino acids. Germline assignment: CDR1 SGHTA and CDR2 FQGNSA. With 2 bases removed from V and 10 bases from J, the gap between germline ends came to 8 bases. CDR3 in DNA: TGTGCCAGCAGCTTATACTCTTTGGAGCTGTTTTTT. Translating it yields CASSLYSLELFF. The variable domain in full, with the rest retrieved from reference TRBV7-2 and TRBJ2-2, is GAGVSQSPSNKVTEKGKDVELRCDPISGHTALYWYRQSLGQGLEFLIYFQGNSAPDKSGLPSDRFSAERTGGSVSTLTIQRTQQEDSAVYLCASSLYSLELFFGEGSRLTVL.

The CDR3: CASSGLGNTIYF. CDR3 nucleotide sequence: TGTGCCAGCAGTGGCCTGGGAAACACCATATATTTT. V is TRBV2 and J is TRBJ1-3; D unresolved. Trimming took off 4 bases at V and 4 bases at J, with 5 bases between the two ends. CDR1 and CDR2 (germline): SNHLY, FYNNEI. The CDR3 spans 12 residues.

V gene TRBV6-4 combines with J gene TRBJ2-7, with D perhaps matching TRBD2 (5 bases). The CDR3 is made up of 10 amino acids. Trimming pared 8 bases from V and 9 bases from J, leaving 11 bases between. The germline gives CDR1 MRHNA, CDR2 SNTAGT. CDR3 nucleotide sequence: TGTGCCAGCCCCGGTGAGGGGCAGTACTTC. Translating it yields CASPGEGQYF.

The rearrangement uses TRBV7-9 and TRBJ1-4; tentative D call: TRBD1 (6 bases). Germline CDR1 SEHNR, CDR2 FQNEAQ (reference sequence). The CDR3 is 18 residues long. V was trimmed by 5 bases and J by 4 bases, leaving 23 bases between them. The CDR3 DNA follows: TGTGCCAGCAGCCCACCACAGGGATTCACAAGGGATAATGAAAAACTGTTTTTT. Encoded protein: CASSPPQGFTRDNEKLFF.

This clone was seen a single time. The CDR3 is CASSLDVTEAFF. The DNA for the CDR3 is TGTGCCAGCAGTTTGGACGTCACTGAAGCTTTCTTT. The chain recombines TRBV28 with TRBJ1-1; D not certain. The germline V gene encodes CDR1 MDHEN and CDR2 SYDVKM. Trimming removed 3 bases at V and 4 bases at J, with 6 bases between. CDR3 length: 12 amino acids.

The chain is built from TRBV6-5 and TRBJ1-2; D perhaps matches TRBD1 (6 bases). V shed 3 bases and J shed 4 bases, with 12 bases lying between them. The CDR3 runs to 14 residues. Germline CDR1 and CDR2: MNHEY and SVGAGI. The chain's CDR3 is CASSYTEGGYGYTF. The CDR3 DNA sequence: TGTGCCAGCAGTTATACGGAGGGGGGCTATGGCTACACCTTC.

Here the CDR3 reads CASSQTGGGYTEAFF. The DNA for the CDR3 is TGTGCCAGCAGCCAGACAGGGGGCGGATATACTGAAGCTTTCTTT. The chain employs TRBV16 and TRBJ1-1, with TRBD1 matching over 10 bases. The CDR3 consists of 15 residues. The V gene end was trimmed by 3 bases and the J gene end by 5 bases; junction bases not matched to a gene: 6. The germline V gene encodes CDR1 KGHSY and CDR2 FQNENV.

The chain couples TRBV5-1 to TRBJ2-7, with 8 bases fitting TRBD2. Germline CDR1 reads SGHRS; CDR2 reads YFSETQ. CDR3 size: 15 residues. The J segment lost 0 bases and the V segment lost 0 bases, leaving 2 bases of the junction unmatched. CDR3 bases: TGCGCCAGCAGCTTGGGCAGCGGGGGCTCCTACGAGCAGTACTTC. It is translated as CASSLGSGGSYEQYF. Supplemented by reference TRBV5-1 and TRBJ2-7, the full variable domain reads KAGVTQTPRYLIKTRGQQVTLSCSPISGHRSVSWYQQTPGQGLQFLFEYFSETQRNKGNFPGRFSGRQFSNSRSEMNVSTLELGDSALYLCASSLGSGGSYEQYFGPGTRLTVT.

V usage is TRBV11-2 and J usage is TRBJ1-1; D remains ambiguous. The germline V gene encodes CDR1 SGHAT and CDR2 FQNNGV. The CDR3 totals 17 residues. Trimming left V 0 bases short and J 2 bases short, with 16 bases between. The CDR3 protein is CASSLDLYQQLNTEAFF. CDR3 in DNA: TGTGCCAGCAGCTTAGATCTTTACCAGCAGTTAAACACTGAAGCTTTCTTT.

The rearrangement links TRBV28 to TRBJ2-7, with D possibly being TRBD1 (5 bases). V was shortened by 3 bases and J by 7 bases, with 28 bases between the two germline ends. CDR1 and CDR2 from the germline V gene are MDHEN and SYDVKM. The CDR3 runs to 18 residues. The CDR3 here is CASSFFQLSRGSDQEQYF. The CDR3 bases are TGTGCCAGCAGTTTTTTTCAGCTATCAAGGGGCTCGGATCAGGAGCAGTACTTC.

V is TRBV7-2 and J is TRBJ2-5; D possibly matches TRBD1 or TRBD2 (6 bases each). This CDR3 contains 18 residues. CDR1 is SGHTA, CDR2 FQGNSA, per germline. V dropped 0 bases and J dropped 5 bases, with 22 bases sitting between them. This CDR3 reads CASSLARRGTRMRETQYF. The CDR3 DNA reads as TGTGCCAGCAGCTTAGCGAGGAGGGGGACACGGATGAGGGAGACCCAGTACTTC.

The CDR3 coding sequence is TGTGCCAGCAGCTTAGGCCTGGGACTGGCCCCCTCTGGGGCCAACGTCCTGACTTTC. This codes for CASSLGLGLAPSGANVLTF. The chain is built from TRBV11-2 and TRBJ2-6; D possibly corresponds to TRBD2 (6 bases). CDR3 length: 19 amino acids. V lost 1 base to trimming and J lost 0 bases, with 16 bases between them. Germline V lookup: CDR1 SGHAT, CDR2 FQNNGV.

V and J are TRBV7-2 and TRBJ1-2, with a possible D match to TRBD1 (5 bases). V was shortened by 5 bases and J by 4 bases, with 14 bases between the two germline ends. This CDR3 is 14 amino acids long. Germline CDR1 SGHTA, CDR2 FQGNSA. CDR3 nucleotides: TGTGCCAGCAGCCCCTCCCGAGGGGCCTATGGCTACACCTTC. Protein: CASSPSRGAYGYTF.

V gene TRBV5-6 combines with J gene TRBJ1-2; perhaps TRBD1 as D (5 bases). V lost 5 bases, J lost 0 bases, and 17 bases lay in between. The CDR3 extends over 16 amino acids. Germline loops: CDR1 SGHDT, CDR2 YYEEEE. The CDR3 region has the DNA TGTGCCAGCAGTCCCTTGGGTCGGGGCACTAACTATGGCTACACCTTC. Translation gives CASSPLGRGTNYGYTF.

The chain joins TRBV7-2 to TRBJ2-1, with no clear D. The CDR3 contains 17 residues. Trimming removed 4 bases from V and 0 bases from J, with 16 bases in between. Germline CDR1 SGHTA, CDR2 FQGNSA. The CDR3 loop reads CASSSSGSSGSYNEQFF. The DNA for the CDR3 is TGTGCCAGCAGCTCCTCCGGATCAAGTGGCTCCTACAATGAGCAGTTCTTC. The full variable domain, rest sourced from reference TRBV7-2 and TRBJ2-1, is GAGVSQSPSNKVTEKGKDVELRCDPISGHTALYWYRQSLGQGLEFLIYFQGNSAPDKSGLPSDRFSAERTGGSVSTLTIQRTQQEDSAVYLCASSSSGSSGSYNEQFFGPGTRLTVL.

This sequence joins TRBV2 and TRBJ1-6, with 9 nucleotides matching TRBD1. Trimming at V came to 4 bases and at J to 2 bases, leaving 3 bases not matched to a gene. The CDR3 consists of 16 residues. Per the germline V gene, CDR1 is SNHLY and CDR2 is FYNNEI. Here the CDR3 reads CASSGTGGPYNSPLHF. CDR3 DNA: TGTGCCAGCAGTGGAACAGGGGGCCCCTATAATTCACCCCTCCACTTT. Looking up the rest from reference TRBV2 and TRBJ1-6 gives the full variable domain: EPEVTQTPSHQVTQMGQEVILRCVPISNHLYFYWYRQILGQKVEFLVSFYNNEISEKSEIFDDQFSVERPDGSNFTLKIRSTKLEDSAMYFCASSGTGGPYNSPLHFGNGTRLTVT.

V is TRBV5-1 and J is TRBJ1-2, with TRBD1 identical over 8 bases. The CDR3 sequence is 14 residues long. Trimming removed 3 bases from V and 8 bases from J; junction bases left unmatched: 9. Germline V gene sequence: CDR1 SGHRS, CDR2 YFSETQ. As DNA, the CDR3 is TGCGCCAGCAGCTCGACAGGGGAGGGCTTGGGCTACACCTTC. Amino acids: CASSSTGEGLGYTF. The full variable domain, its missing parts supplied by reference TRBV5-1 and TRBJ1-2, is KAGVTQTPRYLIKTRGQQVTLSCSPISGHRSVSWYQQTPGQGLQFLFEYFSETQRNKGNFPGRFSGRQFSNSRSEMNVSTLELGDSALYLCASSSTGEGLGYTFGSGTRLTVV.

This chain uses TRBV12-5 with TRBJ1-5; D is unresolved. In germline, CDR1 is LGHNT, CDR2 FRNRAP. The CDR3 length is 13 residues. V shed 3 bases and J shed 2 bases, with 5 bases lying between them. Written as DNA, the CDR3 is TGTGCTAGTGGTTTCGGAGGCAATCAGCCCCAGCATTTT. This gives the protein CASGFGGNQPQHF.

This chain joins TRBV5-1 and TRBJ2-5; D not certain. The ends were cut back, 0 bases at V and 7 bases at J, with 13 bases in the middle. Germline CDR1 SGHRS, CDR2 YFSETQ. CDR3 length equals 14 residues. The DNA for the CDR3 is TGCGCCAGCAGCTTGGATGGCAGCCGAGGGACCCAGTACTTC. Translating it yields CASSLDGSRGTQYF.